This T cell receptor beta chain was observed in a study of identical twins. Broader study findings: Beta out-of-frame sequences displayed a weaker excess of sharing between twins. Within cord blood, abundant beta clonotypes carried fewer insertions, but memory repertoires showed no such trend. Out-of-frame TCR alpha sharing observed in monozygotic twins exceeded model estimates.

Of note for this clonotype: Its cognate antigen is unknown.

Template switching added a universal primer site, and cDNA bore unique molecular identifiers. TCRdb re-analysed the 5' RACE reads in MiXCR, keeping a single row per CDR3 protein. Of roughly 350,000 distinct CDR3 sequences listed, around 12% are singletons. The length of the CDR3 is 15 residues. Germline assignment: CDR1 DFQATT and CDR2 SNEGSKA (reference sequence). Trimming at V came to 5 bases and at J to 2 bases, leaving 6 bases not matched to a gene. These records were also assigned to another study, of yellow fever vaccine responses in identical twins.

The specimen sequenced was CD8+ T cells sorted from blood. The chain couples TRBV20-1 to TRBJ2-1; 10 bases align to TRBD2. This sequence was found in a woman younger than 30 in good health. The CDR3 sequence: CSAEAGTSAYNEQFF. For the CDR3, the DNA is TGCAGTGCTGAGGCCGGGACTAGCGCCTACAATGAGCAGTTCTTC.